The 18 T cell receptor beta chains below come from one sample, sequenced in a study of Graves' ophthalmopathy and Graves' hyperthyroidism. Amplification targeted the TCR beta CDR3 regions, with RNA transcripts as the source material. An opening RT-PCR round employed HTBI primers and preceded a second-round multiplex PCR. TCRdb used MiXCR to reprocess the multiplex PCR reads, holding one entry per CDR3 protein. The table includes about 600,000 distinct CDR3 sequences, under 40% detected once. Sample: peripheral blood or thyroid tissue (not recorded which). The source is an adult man with Graves' hyperthyroidism.

The rearrangement uses TRBV10-3 and TRBJ1-5, with D possibly being TRBD1 (5 bases). Germline V CDR1 and CDR2: ENHRY, SYGVKD. V was pared by 1 base and J by 1 base, with 8 bases between. The CDR3 has 15 residues. The CDR3 is CAISELDTSNQPQHF. The CDR3 region has the DNA TGTGCCATCAGTGAGTTGGACACCAGCAATCAGCCCCAGCATTTT.

Concerning this clonotype: A much larger clone sits a single nucleotide away, making a read error possible. Because the CDR3 is missing its conserved closing phenylalanine or tryptophan, this is likely a read error. The CDR3 is CASSVDGTASYEQYL. In DNA, the CDR3 is TGTGCCAGCAGCGTAGACGGGACCGCCTCCTACGAGCAGTACCTC. V usage is TRBV9 and J usage is TRBJ2-7; D could derive from TRBD1 or TRBD2 (5 bases each). Germline V lookup: CDR1 SGDLS, CDR2 YYNGEE. The CDR3 runs 15 residues. With 0 bases removed from V and 0 bases from J, the gap between germline ends came to 10 bases.

This clonotype has a handful of counts. The gene calls are TRBV28 and TRBJ1-6; D remains ambiguous. V was pared by 3 bases and J by 9 bases, with 12 bases between. This CDR3 region has 14 residues. CDR1 MDHEN and CDR2 SYDVKM come from the germline V gene. In DNA, the CDR3 is TGTGCCAGCAGTTTTGCGGATTTCGGTTCACCCCTCCACTTT. Translation gives CASSFADFGSPLHF.

The chain links TRBV2 to TRBJ1-2, with 7 bases lining up with TRBD1. Looked up from germline, CDR1 is SNHLY and CDR2 is FYNNEI. With 8 bases clipped from V and 8 bases from J, the junction kept 5 bases outside the gene matches. The CDR3 is made up of 11 amino acids. CDR3 region: CASGQGVGYTF. The CDR3 DNA is TGTGCCAGCGGGCAGGGGGTCGGCTACACCTTC.

There are many counts of this clonotype. This rearrangement joins TRBV14 to TRBJ1-2; a weak D match, TRBD1 (6 bases). CDR1 and CDR2 from the germline V gene are SGHDN and FVKESK. The V end was cut by 0 bases, the J end by 3 bases, with 11 bases between. The CDR3 runs 15 residues. The CDR3: CASSQDSTGYYGYTF. CDR3 in DNA: TGTGCCAGCAGCCAAGATAGTACAGGGTACTATGGCTACACCTTC.

This clonotype was recorded at least ten times. The chain has TRBV6-2 or TRBV6-3 and TRBJ1-5; possible D gene TRBD1, 5 bases. The germline CDR1 and CDR2 sequences are MNHEY and SVGEGT. V was pared by 0 bases and J by 1 base, with 16 bases between. The CDR3 loop spans 18 amino acids. CDR3 sequence reads: CASSYSLSDGQSNQPQHF. The CDR3 DNA reads TGTGCCAGCAGTTACTCCCTCTCGGACGGACAAAGCAATCAGCCCCAGCATTTT.

This clonotype was counted only a few times. The chain employs TRBV25-1 and TRBJ2-7; TRBD1 aligns across 9 bases. The junction had 5 bases not matched to a gene; V was cut back by 9 bases and J by 5 bases. The CDR3 spans 12 residues. Looked up from germline, CDR1 is MGHDK and CDR2 is SYGVNS. This CDR3 reads CASGDRVDEQYF. The CDR3 DNA sequence: TGTGCCAGTGGGGACAGGGTAGACGAGCAGTACTTC.

Worth noting for this clonotype: The conserved closing phenylalanine or tryptophan is absent in this CDR3, likely reflecting a read error. V gene TRBV20-1 combines with J gene TRBJ1-6; D call uncertain. This CDR3 comprises 13 residues. Germline V gene data show CDR1 as DFQATT and CDR2 as SNEGSKA (reference sequence). V gave up 5 bases and J gave up 6 bases, with 11 bases separating them. DNA for the CDR3: TGCAGTGCTGGGAGGCAGCCTAATTCACCCCTCCACCTT. Amino acids: CSAGRQPNSPLHL.

The chain recombines TRBV7-9 with TRBJ2-3; no firm D call. Germline assignment: CDR1 SEHNR and CDR2 FQNEAQ (reference sequence). V dropped 0 bases and J dropped 2 bases, with 12 bases sitting between them. This CDR3 has 16 residues. This CDR3 is CASSLALGYYTDTQYF. The CDR3 DNA is TGTGCCAGCAGCTTAGCGCTCGGCTATTACACAGATACGCAGTATTTT. Variable domain in full (rest from reference TRBV7-9 and TRBJ2-3): DTGVSQNPRHKITKRGQNVTFRCDPISEHNRLYWYRQTLGQGPEFLTYFQNEAQLEKSRLLSDRFSAERPKGSFSTLEIQRTEQGDSAMYLCASSLALGYYTDTQYFGPGTRLTVL.

The chain carries TRBV6-6 and TRBJ1-1; 12 nucleotides align to TRBD1. Germline CDR1 and CDR2: MNHNY and SVGAGI (reference sequence). Trimming cost V 5 bases and J 5 bases; bases outside gene matches: 9. The CDR3 totals 16 residues. The CDR3: CASSEEGGQGATEAFF. The DNA for the CDR3 is TGTGCCAGCAGTGAAGAGGGGGGACAGGGGGCGACTGAAGCTTTCTTT.

V and J are TRBV6-5 and TRBJ1-5; a weak D match, TRBD1 (5 bases). The CDR3 covers 15 residues. Germline lookup yields CDR1 MNHEY and CDR2 SVGAGI. V lost 2 bases, J lost 5 bases, and 13 bases lay in between. The CDR3 coding sequence is TGTGCCAGCAGTTACACTCCAGGGCGTGATCAGCCCCAGCATTTT. Protein product: CASSYTPGRDQPQHF.

As regards this clonotype: This may arise from a read error, as a much more abundant clone is one base away. The chain has TRBV9 and TRBJ1-6; 7 bases are shared with TRBD1. CDR1 and CDR2 from the germline V gene are SGDLS and YYNGEE. The CDR3 sequence is 14 residues long. The CDR3 spells CASSMGQINPPLHF. The CDR3 coding sequence is TGCGCCAGCAGCATGGGACAGATTAATCCACCCCTCCACTTT.

The chain has TRBV29-1 and TRBJ2-7; D is perhaps TRBD2 (5 bases). The DNA end is more similar to TRBJ2-4, so the J call may be wrong. The CDR3 loop spans 14 amino acids. Germline CDR1 SQVTM, CDR2 ANQGSEA. CDR3 nucleotides: TGCAGCGTTGGTGCGGGCAGGGCCAAAAACATTCAGTACTTC. This codes for CSVGAGRAKNIQYF.

This clonotype was found a few times. The rearrangement joins TRBV2 to TRBJ1-5; no clear D. The germline V gene encodes CDR1 SNHLY and CDR2 FYNNEI. V lost 7 bases to trimming and J lost 0 bases, with 10 bases between them. CDR3 length: 14 residues. CDR3 protein: CASMPGASNQPQHF. The DNA of the CDR3 is TGTGCCAGCATGCCGGGAGCTAGCAATCAGCCCCAGCATTTT. Based on the CDR3 plus reference TRBV2 and TRBJ1-5, the full variable domain is EPEVTQTPSHQVTQMGQEVILRCVPISNHLYFYWYRQILGQKVEFLVSFYNNEISEKSEIFDDQFSVERPDGSNFTLKIRSTKLEDSAMYFCASMPGASNQPQHFGDGTRLSIL.

This clonotype has only a few counts. The J gene is TRBJ1-1, the V gene TRBV12-3 or TRBV12-4; 7 positions agree with TRBD1. The J segment lost 1 base and the V segment lost 6 bases, leaving 8 bases of the junction unmatched. The CDR3 runs to 15 residues. CDR3: CASSTQGMKNTEAFF. CDR3 nucleotide sequence: TGTGCCAGCAGCACACAGGGGATGAAGAACACTGAAGCTTTCTTT.

Many counts were recorded for this clonotype. The V and J genes are TRBV11-2 and TRBJ2-6; D is uncertain. V was pared by 3 bases and J by 3 bases, with 6 bases between. CDR3 length equals 14 residues. In germline, CDR1 is SGHAT, CDR2 FQNNGV. The CDR3 sequence is CASSFFFGANVLTF. CDR3 in DNA: TGTGCCAGCAGCTTTTTCTTTGGGGCCAACGTCCTGACTTTC.

The V and J genes are TRBV11-3 and TRBJ2-5; D possibly corresponds to TRBD1 (6 bases). Trimming shortened V by 11 bases and J by 0 bases, and 22 bases separated the two germline ends. The CDR3 consists of 16 residues. CDR1 and CDR2 (germline): SGHNT, YENEEA. The CDR3 loop reads CAGRRGSSSYQETQYF. CDR3 DNA sequence: TGTGCCGGCCGCAGGGGTTCTTCCTCGTACCAAGAGACCCAGTACTTC. Full variable domain (remainder filled in from reference TRBV11-3 and TRBJ2-5): EAGVVQSPRYKIIEKKQPVAFWCNPISGHNTLYWYLQNLGQGPELLIRYENEEAVDDSQLPKDRFSAERLKGVDSTLKIQPAELGDSAVYLCAGRRGSSSYQETQYFGPGTRLLVL.

A word on this clonotype: A much larger clone lies one base from this, so it may be a read error. V is TRBV20-1 and J is TRBJ2-2, with D perhaps assigned TRBD1 or TRBD2 (5 bases each). The CDR3 is 15 amino acids. Per the germline V gene, CDR1 is DFQATT and CDR2 is SNEGSKA (reference sequence). CDR3 residues: CSARDAGKSTGKLFF. CDR3 coding DNA: TGCAGTGCTAGAGATGCAGGGAAGAGCACCGGGAAGCTGTTTTTT.